The clone carrying this T cell receptor (beta chain) appeared a few times. Its antigen remains unidentified. J lost 3 bases, V lost 4 bases, and 8 bases had no gene match. The CDR3 has 15 residues. In germline, CDR1 is LNHDA, CDR2 SQIVND (reference sequence). This sample stems from a study of cytomegalovirus exposure and HLA in healthy donors. It was with 60 Vbeta and 13 Jbeta primers that the PCR ran. Measured with immunoSEQ multiplex PCR; TCRdb has only the in-frame clones, and not every one. The table lists approximately 150,000 clones, about a tenth of them singletons. Findings and limits, study-wide: Common viral pathogens seemed to be connected with several of the most significant clusters, according to a later analysis. Later on, a genetic analysis was performed. It linked a missense variant in DCLRE1C with V- and J-gene trimming of TCR beta.

Material for sequencing was PBMCs. This chain links TRBV19 with TRBJ1-1; 7 bases match TRBD1. This TCR derives from a male donor in good health and CMV-seronegative. The DNA for the CDR3 is TGTGCCAGTAGTAAGGCACAGGGGTTGGACACTGAAGCTTTCTTT. Residues: CASSKAQGLDTEAFF. The whole variable domain, remainder taken from reference TRBV19 and TRBJ1-1, is DGGITQSPKYLFRKEGQNVTLSCEQNLNHDAMYWYRQDPGQGLRLIYYSQIVNDFQKGDIAEGYSVSREKKESFPLTVTSAQKNPTAFYLCASSKAQGLDTEAFFGQGTRLTVV.